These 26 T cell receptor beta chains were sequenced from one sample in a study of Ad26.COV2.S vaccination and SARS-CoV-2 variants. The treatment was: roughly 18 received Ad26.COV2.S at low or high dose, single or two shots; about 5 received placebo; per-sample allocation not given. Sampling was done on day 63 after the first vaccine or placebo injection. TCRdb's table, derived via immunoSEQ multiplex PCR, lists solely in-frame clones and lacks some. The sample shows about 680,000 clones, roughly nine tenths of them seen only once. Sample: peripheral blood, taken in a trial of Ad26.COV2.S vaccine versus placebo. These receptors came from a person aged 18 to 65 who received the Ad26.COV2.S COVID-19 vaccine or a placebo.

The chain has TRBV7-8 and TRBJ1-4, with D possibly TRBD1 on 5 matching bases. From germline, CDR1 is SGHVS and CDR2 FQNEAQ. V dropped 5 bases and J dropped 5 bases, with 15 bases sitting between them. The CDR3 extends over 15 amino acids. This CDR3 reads CASSPRDVINEKLFF. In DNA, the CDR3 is TGTGCCAGCAGCCCCAGGGACGTGATCAATGAAAAACTGTTTTTT. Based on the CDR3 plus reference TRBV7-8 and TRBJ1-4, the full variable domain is GAGVSQSPRYKVAKRGQDVALRCDPISGHVSLFWYQQALGQGPEFLTYFQNEAQLDKSGLPSDRFFAERPEGSVSTLKIQRTQQEDSAVYLCASSPRDVINEKLFFGSGTQLSVL.

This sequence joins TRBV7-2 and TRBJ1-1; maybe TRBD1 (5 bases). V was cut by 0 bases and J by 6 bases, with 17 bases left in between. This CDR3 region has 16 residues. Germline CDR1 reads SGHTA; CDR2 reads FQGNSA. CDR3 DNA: TGTGCCAGCAGCTTAGCGGTCAGCCTAAGGGGATCTGAAGCTTTCTTT. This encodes CASSLAVSLRGSEAFF.

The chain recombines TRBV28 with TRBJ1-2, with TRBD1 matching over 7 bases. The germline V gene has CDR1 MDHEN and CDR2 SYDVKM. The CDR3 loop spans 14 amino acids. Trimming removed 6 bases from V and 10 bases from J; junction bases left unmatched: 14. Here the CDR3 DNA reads TGTGCCAGCAGAAGACAGGGAGGAGATCCGCCCTACACCTTC. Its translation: CASRRQGGDPPYTF.

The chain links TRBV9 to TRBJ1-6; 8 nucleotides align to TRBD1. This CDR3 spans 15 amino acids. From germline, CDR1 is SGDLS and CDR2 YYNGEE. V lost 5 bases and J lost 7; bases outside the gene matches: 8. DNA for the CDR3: TGTGCCAGCAGACAGACAGGGGACAGGAATTCACCCCTCCACTTT. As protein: CASRQTGDRNSPLHF.

CDR3 coding DNA: TGCGCCAGCAGCTTGGCCGGGACAGGGTACACCGGGGAGCTGTTTTTT. This encodes CASSLAGTGYTGELFF. The chain recombines TRBV5-1 with TRBJ2-2; TRBD1 aligns across 9 bases. In germline, CDR1 is SGHRS, CDR2 YFSETQ. CDR3 length: 16 residues. With V trimmed by 0 bases and J by 3 bases, 3 bases remained unmatched.

CDR3 DNA sequence: TGTGCCAGCAGCCAATCCCGACAAGCCCCAAACATTCAGTACTTC. Protein product: CASSQSRQAPNIQYF. This chain uses TRBV3-1 (or the pseudogene TRBV3-2) with TRBJ2-4; D gene ambiguous. V was shortened by 2 bases and J by 6 bases, with 14 bases between the two germline ends. This CDR3 has 15 amino acids. Germline CDR1 and CDR2: LGHDT and YNNKEL (reference sequence).

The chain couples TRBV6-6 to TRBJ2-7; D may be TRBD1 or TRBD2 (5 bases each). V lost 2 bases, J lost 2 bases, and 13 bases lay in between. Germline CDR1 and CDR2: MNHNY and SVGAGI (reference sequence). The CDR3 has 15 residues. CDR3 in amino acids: CASSYPPRDPYEQYF. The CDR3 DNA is TGTGCCAGCAGTTACCCCCCCAGGGACCCCTACGAGCAGTACTTC.

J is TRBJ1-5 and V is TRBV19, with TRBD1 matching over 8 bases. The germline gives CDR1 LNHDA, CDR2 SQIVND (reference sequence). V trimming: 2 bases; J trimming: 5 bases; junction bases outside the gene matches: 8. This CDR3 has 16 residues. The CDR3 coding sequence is TGTGCCAGTAGTATATTGAGACAGGGGTCCCATCAGCCCCAGCATTTT. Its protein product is CASSILRQGSHQPQHF.

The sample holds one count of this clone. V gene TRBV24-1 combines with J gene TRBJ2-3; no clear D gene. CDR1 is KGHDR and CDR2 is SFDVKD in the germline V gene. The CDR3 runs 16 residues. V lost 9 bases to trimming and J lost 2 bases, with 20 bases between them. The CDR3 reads CATRVIPPTDTDTQYF. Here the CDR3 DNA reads TGTGCCACCCGGGTAATTCCCCCAACGGACACAGATACGCAGTATTTT.

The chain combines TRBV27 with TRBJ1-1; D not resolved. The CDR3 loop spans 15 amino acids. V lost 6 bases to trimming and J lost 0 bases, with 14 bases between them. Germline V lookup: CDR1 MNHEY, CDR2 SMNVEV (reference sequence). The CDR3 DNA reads TGTGCCAGCAGAGAATTAGGCATCATGAACACTGAAGCTTTCTTT. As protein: CASRELGIMNTEAFF.

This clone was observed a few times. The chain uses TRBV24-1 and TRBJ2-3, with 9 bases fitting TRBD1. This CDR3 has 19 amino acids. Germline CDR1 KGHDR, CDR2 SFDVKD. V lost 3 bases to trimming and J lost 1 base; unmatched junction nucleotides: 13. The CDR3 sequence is CATSDPSTGTGFGTDTQYF. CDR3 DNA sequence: TGTGCCACCAGTGATCCAAGCACCGGGACAGGGTTTGGCACAGATACGCAGTATTTT.

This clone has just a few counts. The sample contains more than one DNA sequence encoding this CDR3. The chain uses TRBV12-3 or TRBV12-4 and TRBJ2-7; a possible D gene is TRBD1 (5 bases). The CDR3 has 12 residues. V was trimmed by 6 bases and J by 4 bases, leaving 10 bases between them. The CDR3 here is CASSPDSYEQYF. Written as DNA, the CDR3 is TGTGCCAGCAGCCCTGACAGTTACGAGCAGTACTTC.

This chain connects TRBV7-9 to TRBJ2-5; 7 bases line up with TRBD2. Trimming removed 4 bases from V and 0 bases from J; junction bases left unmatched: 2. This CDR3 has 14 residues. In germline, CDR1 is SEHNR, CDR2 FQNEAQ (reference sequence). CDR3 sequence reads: CASSSGTNQETQYF. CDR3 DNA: TGTGCCAGCAGCTCGGGGACTAACCAAGAGACCCAGTACTTC.

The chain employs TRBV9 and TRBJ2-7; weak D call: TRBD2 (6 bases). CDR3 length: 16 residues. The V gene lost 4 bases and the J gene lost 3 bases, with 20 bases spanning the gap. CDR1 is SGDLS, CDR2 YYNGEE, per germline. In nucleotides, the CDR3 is TGTGCCAGCAGCCCCCCCCCGGCGGGGCTAGGCTACGAGCAGTACTTC. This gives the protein CASSPPPAGLGYEQYF. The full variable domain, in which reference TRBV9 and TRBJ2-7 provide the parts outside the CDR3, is DSGVTQTPKHLITATGQRVTLRCSPRSGDLSVYWYQQSLDQGLQFLIQYYNGEERAKGNILERFSAQQFPDLHSELNLSSLELGDSALYFCASSPPPAGLGYEQYFGPGTRLTVT.

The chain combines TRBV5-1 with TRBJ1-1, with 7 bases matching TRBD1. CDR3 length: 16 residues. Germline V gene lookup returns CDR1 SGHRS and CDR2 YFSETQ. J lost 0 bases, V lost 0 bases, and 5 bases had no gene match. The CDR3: CASSLAGGQLNTEAFF. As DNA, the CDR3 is TGCGCCAGCAGCTTGGCCGGGGGACAGTTGAACACTGAAGCTTTCTTT.

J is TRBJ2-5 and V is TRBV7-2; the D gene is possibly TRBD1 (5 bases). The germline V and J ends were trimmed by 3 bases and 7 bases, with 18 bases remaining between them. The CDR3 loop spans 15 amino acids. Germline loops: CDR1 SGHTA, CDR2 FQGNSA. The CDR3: CASSFNPGPQGTQYF. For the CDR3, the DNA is TGTGCCAGCAGCTTTAATCCCGGACCGCAGGGGACCCAGTACTTC.

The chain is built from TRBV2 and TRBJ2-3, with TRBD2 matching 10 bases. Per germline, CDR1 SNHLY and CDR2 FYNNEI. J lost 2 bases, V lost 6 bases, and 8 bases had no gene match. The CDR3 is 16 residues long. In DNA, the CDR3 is TGTGCCAGCAGGGCGACTAGCGGGTCCCCCACAGATACGCAGTATTTT. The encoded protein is CASRATSGSPTDTQYF.

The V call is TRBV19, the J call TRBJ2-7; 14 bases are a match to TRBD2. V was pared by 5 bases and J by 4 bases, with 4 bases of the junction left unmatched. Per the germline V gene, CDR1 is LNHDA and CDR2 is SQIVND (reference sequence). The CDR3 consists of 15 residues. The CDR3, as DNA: TGTGCCAGTAGTTCTCGGACTAGCGGGGGGTACGAGCAGTACTTC. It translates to CASSSRTSGGYEQYF. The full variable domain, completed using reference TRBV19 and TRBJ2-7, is DGGITQSPKYLFRKEGQNVTLSCEQNLNHDAMYWYRQDPGQGLRLIYYSQIVNDFQKGDIAEGYSVSREKKESFPLTVTSAQKNPTAFYLCASSSRTSGGYEQYFGPGTRLTVT.

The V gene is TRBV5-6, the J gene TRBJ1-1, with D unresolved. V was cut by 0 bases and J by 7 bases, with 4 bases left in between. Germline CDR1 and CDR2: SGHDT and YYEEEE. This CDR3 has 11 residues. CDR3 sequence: CASSLDSEAFF. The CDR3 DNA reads TGTGCCAGCAGCTTGGACAGTGAAGCTTTCTTT.

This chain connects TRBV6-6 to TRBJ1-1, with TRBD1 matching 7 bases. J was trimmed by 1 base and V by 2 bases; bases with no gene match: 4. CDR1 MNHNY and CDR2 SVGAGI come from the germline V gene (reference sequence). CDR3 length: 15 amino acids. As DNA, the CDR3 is TGTGCCAGCAGTTACGTACAGGGGTCGAACACTGAAGCTTTCTTT. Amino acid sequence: CASSYVQGSNTEAFF.

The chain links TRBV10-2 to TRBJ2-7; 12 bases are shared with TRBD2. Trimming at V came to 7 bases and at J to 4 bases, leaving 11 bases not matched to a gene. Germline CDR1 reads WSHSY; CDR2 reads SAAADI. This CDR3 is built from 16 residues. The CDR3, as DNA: TGCGCCAGCAAGTTCCTAGCGGGAGGGCCCTCTTACGAGCAGTACTTC. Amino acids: CASKFLAGGPSYEQYF.

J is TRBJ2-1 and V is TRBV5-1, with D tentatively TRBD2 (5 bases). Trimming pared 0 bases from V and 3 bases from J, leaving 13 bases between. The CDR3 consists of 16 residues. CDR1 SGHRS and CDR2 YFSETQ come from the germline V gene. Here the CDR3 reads CASSLDRGGDYNEQFF. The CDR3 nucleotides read TGCGCCAGCAGCTTGGATAGAGGAGGTGACTACAATGAGCAGTTCTTC.

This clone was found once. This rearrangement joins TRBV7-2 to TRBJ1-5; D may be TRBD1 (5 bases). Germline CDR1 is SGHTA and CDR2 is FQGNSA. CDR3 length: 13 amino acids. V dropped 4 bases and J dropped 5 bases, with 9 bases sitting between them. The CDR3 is CASSSIQDQPQHF. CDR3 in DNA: TGTGCCAGCAGCTCTATACAGGATCAGCCCCAGCATTTT.

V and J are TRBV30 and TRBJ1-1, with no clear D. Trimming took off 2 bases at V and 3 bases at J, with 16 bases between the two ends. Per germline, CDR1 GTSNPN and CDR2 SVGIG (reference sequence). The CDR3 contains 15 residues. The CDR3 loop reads CAWSPRWPRDTEAFF. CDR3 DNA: TGTGCCTGGAGTCCTAGGTGGCCGCGGGACACTGAAGCTTTCTTT.

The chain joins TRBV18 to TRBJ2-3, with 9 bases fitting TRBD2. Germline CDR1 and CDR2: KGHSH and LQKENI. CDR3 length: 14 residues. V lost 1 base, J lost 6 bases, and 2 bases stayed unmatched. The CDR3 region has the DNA TGTGCCAGCTCACCACTAGCGGGAGACGATACGCAGTATTTT. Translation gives CASSPLAGDDTQYF. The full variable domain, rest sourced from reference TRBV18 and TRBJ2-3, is NAGVMQNPRHLVRRRGQEARLRCSPMKGHSHVYWYRQLPEEGLKFMVYLQKENIIDESGMPKERFSAEFPKEGPSILRIQQVVRGDSAAYFCASSPLAGDDTQYFGPGTRLTVL.

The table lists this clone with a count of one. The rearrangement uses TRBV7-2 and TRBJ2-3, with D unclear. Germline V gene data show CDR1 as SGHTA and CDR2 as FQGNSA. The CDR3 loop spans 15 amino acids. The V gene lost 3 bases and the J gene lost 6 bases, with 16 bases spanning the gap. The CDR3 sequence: CASSFTGPTVDTQYF. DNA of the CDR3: TGTGCCAGCAGCTTTACCGGGCCCACCGTCGATACGCAGTATTTT.